The rows below give T cell receptor beta chains drawn from one sample of a study of beta chain features in type 1 diabetes. The method was immunoSEQ multiplex PCR; TCRdb's version includes in-frame clones alone and lacks a portion of them. The table lists approximately 250,000 clones, approximately 25% of them singletons. Material: naive CD4+ T cells from blood. The receptor source for this set is a woman aged 30 to 39 with type 1 diabetes. Both conserved end residues are part of each CDR3. Fields, in order: V gene, clone size, D gene, J gene, CDR3 protein, CDR3 DNA. A D gene is named only where the DNA matches it firmly. Clone sizes are given selectively: once, few, many, or a class where the clone is expanded.

>TRBV28|-|-|TRBJ1-1
CASSSSGTLVFF
TGTGCCAGCAGTTCCTCCGGGACACTAGTTTTCTTT
>TRBV30|few|-|TRBJ1-3
CAWSVQGRGNTIYF
TGTGCCTGGAGTGTACAGGGTCGTGGAAACACCATATATTTT
>TRBV5-1|-|TRBD2|TRBJ2-5
CASSWGGETQYF
TGCGCCAGCAGCTGGGGGGGGGAGACCCAGTACTTC
>TRBV5-1|-|-|TRBJ2-1
CASSLQGWNEQFF
TGCGCCAGCAGCTTGCAGGGTTGGAATGAGCAGTTCTTC
>TRBV5-1|-|-|TRBJ2-2
CASREDRTELFF
TGCGCCAGCAGGGAGGACAGAACGGAGCTGTTTTTT
>TRBV28|-|-|TRBJ1-2
CASSPNYGYTF
TGTGCCAGCAGTCCGAACTATGGCTACACCTTC
>TRBV11-3|-|-|TRBJ2-1
CASSLEGGVYNEQFF
TGTGCCAGCAGCTTAGAGGGCGGGGTATACAATGAGCAGTTCTTC
>TRBV4-1|few|TRBD2|TRBJ2-6
CASSQGAGAGANVLTF
TGCGCCAGCAGCCAAGGGGCGGGAGCTGGGGCCAACGTCCTGACTTTC
>TRBV9|-|-|TRBJ2-1
CASSVATTNIEQFF
TGTGCCAGCAGCGTAGCTACGACTAATATTGAGCAGTTCTTC
>TRBV5-4|few|-|TRBJ2-7
CASSPGTQGHEQYF
TGTGCCAGCAGCCCCGGGACTCAAGGCCACGAGCAGTACTTC
>TRBV4-2|-|-|TRBJ2-1
CASSQFSGVSYNEQFF
TGTGCCAGCAGCCAGTTTTCGGGAGTTTCCTACAATGAGCAGTTCTTC
>TRBV7-2|few|TRBD2|TRBJ2-7
CASSRPGLVGEQYF
TGTGCCAGCAGCCGACCGGGACTAGTGGGCGAGCAGTACTTC
>TRBV7-2|few|-|TRBJ1-1
CASSSGVGTEAFF
TGTGCCAGCAGTTCAGGGGTGGGGACTGAAGCTTTCTTT
>TRBV4-1|-|TRBD1|TRBJ1-5
CASSQVGQKNQPQHF
TGCGCCAGCAGCCAAGTGGGACAGAAGAATCAGCCCCAGCATTTT
>TRBV4-1|few|TRBD1|TRBJ2-7
CASSHGQGQYEQYF
TGCGCCAGCAGCCATGGACAGGGACAATACGAGCAGTACTTC
>TRBV30|-|TRBD1|TRBJ1-5
CAWSAQGFRNQPQHF
TGTGCCTGGAGTGCACAGGGGTTCAGAAATCAGCCCCAGCATTTT